The rows below give T cell receptor beta chains drawn from one sample of a study of blood T cells in healthy people across ages. In TCRdb, the 5' RACE reads were re-called with MiXCR into one record per CDR3 protein. This sample has about 1.1 million distinct CDR3 sequences, with roughly two fifths found just once. Sequenced: blood. These receptors were obtained from a young man in good health. The CDR3 runs from the conserved cysteine through the conserved F or W. A D gene is named only where the DNA matches it firmly. For some rows the clone size is stated as once, few or many, or as a class when expanded; others skip it.

clone size	V gene	J gene	D gene	CDR3 protein	CDR3 DNA
few	TRBV6-5	TRBJ1-2	TRBD1	CASSFGTVPNYGYTF	TGTGCCAGCAGTTTCGGGACAGTTCCCAACTATGGCTACACCTTC
NA	TRBV11-2	TRBJ1-2	TRBD1	CASSIDRGRNIYYGYTF	TGTGCCAGCAGCATCGACAGGGGCCGAAATATTTACTATGGCTACACCTTC
many	TRBV4-1	TRBJ2-1	NA	CASSQDPGFNEQFF	TGCGCCAGCAGCCAAGATCCAGGGTTCAATGAGCAGTTCTTC
NA	TRBV12-3/TRBV12-4	TRBJ2-7	TRBD1	CASSLGRDRGSYEQYF	TGTGCCAGCAGTTTGGGTCGTGACAGGGGCTCCTACGAGCAGTACTTC
NA	TRBV7-9	TRBJ2-7	NA	CASSFGGRINEQYF	TGTGCCAGCAGCTTCGGGGGGCGGATCAATGAGCAGTACTTC
NA	TRBV10-3	TRBJ2-7	NA	CAISEIEGVEQYF	TGTGCCATCAGTGAGATAGAAGGTGTTGAGCAGTACTTC
few	TRBV20-1	TRBJ2-3	NA	CSARHSSGPQATDTQYF	TGCAGTGCTAGACATAGTTCAGGGCCGCAGGCCACAGATACGCAGTATTTT
few	TRBV12-3/TRBV12-4	TRBJ2-7	NA	CASSNTGTDSYEQYF	TGTGCCAGCAGCAACACCGGGACGGACTCCTACGAGCAGTACTTC
few	TRBV25-1	TRBJ1-1	NA	CASSAGLGNTEAFF	TGTGCCAGCAGTGCAGGGCTAGGCAACACTGAAGCTTTCTTT
NA	TRBV4-2	TRBJ1-4	TRBD1	CASSPRGKGATNEKLFF	TGTGCCAGCAGCCCCAGGGGGAAGGGGGCAACTAATGAAAAACTGTTTTTT
few	TRBV11-1	TRBJ2-5	TRBD2	CASSLIGGVEETQYF	TGTGCCAGCAGCTTAATCGGGGGGGTTGAAGAGACCCAGTACTTC
NA	TRBV6-2/TRBV6-3	TRBJ1-2	NA	CASKGPNLNYGYTF	TGTGCCAGCAAAGGGCCCAATCTTAACTATGGCTACACCTTC
NA	TRBV21-1	TRBJ2-7	NA	CASSKGRPEEQYF	TGTGCCAGCAGCAAAGGTCGGCCCGAGGAGCAGTACTTC
NA	TRBV6-5	TRBJ1-3	NA	CASSYSYSNTIYF	TGTGCCAGCAGTTACTCGTATTCCAACACCATATATTTT
NA	TRBV12-3/TRBV12-4	TRBJ2-7	TRBD2	CASSPDRGDSYEQYF	TGTGCCAGCAGTCCGGACCGGGGGGACTCCTACGAGCAGTACTTC
NA	TRBV5-1	TRBJ2-3	TRBD2	CASSLSPSGVITDTRYF	TGCGCCAGCAGCTTGTCGCCTAGCGGGGTAATAACGGATACGCGGTATTTT
few	TRBV7-9	TRBJ1-2	NA	CASSLVPATEGYTF	TGTGCCAGCAGCTTAGTTCCAGCCACGGAAGGCTACACCTTC
few	TRBV3-1	TRBJ2-4	TRBD1	CASSQAIRWGQGKAKNIQYF	TGTGCCAGCAGCCAAGCTATACGATGGGGACAGGGGAAGGCCAAAAACATTCAGTACTTC
few	TRBV6-5	TRBJ2-7	NA	CASSRLGNSYEQYF	TGTGCCAGCAGCCGACTCGGTAACTCCTACGAGCAGTACTTC
NA	TRBV20-1	TRBJ2-1	NA	CSAGRGAGYNEQFF	TGCAGTGCTGGCCGTGGGGCGGGTTACAATGAGCAGTTCTTC
NA	TRBV7-8	TRBJ1-5	TRBD1	CASSSLTGDQPQHF	TGTGCCAGCAGCTCCCTAACAGGGGATCAGCCCCAGCATTTT
NA	TRBV20-1	TRBJ1-3	NA	CSARVAVPTGNTIYF	TGCAGTGCTAGAGTCGCAGTTCCTACTGGAAACACCATATATTTT
NA	TRBV9	TRBJ2-5	NA	CASSPYEGKETQYF	TGTGCCAGCAGCCCCTACGAGGGGAAAGAGACCCAGTACTTC
few	TRBV20-1	TRBJ1-2	TRBD1	CSASQTGGNYGYTF	TGCAGTGCTAGTCAAACAGGGGGGAACTATGGCTACACCTTC
NA	TRBV27	TRBJ1-6	NA	CASSINPPGGTYNSPLHF	TGTGCCAGCAGTATCAACCCCCCCGGGGGCACCTATAATTCACCCCTCCACTTT
few	TRBV20-1	TRBJ2-3	NA	CSANRQLGTDTQYF	TGCAGTGCTAACCGTCAGTTGGGCACAGATACGCAGTATTTT
few	TRBV29-1	TRBJ1-1	NA	CSVSLDSLNTEAFF	TGCAGCGTTTCCCTTGACAGCCTGAACACTGAAGCTTTCTTT
NA	TRBV12-3/TRBV12-4	TRBJ2-1	NA	CASSRLAQDEQFF	TGTGCCAGCAGCCGGCTAGCACAGGATGAGCAGTTCTTC
NA	TRBV5-1	TRBJ1-4	NA	CASSLQGESNEKLFF	TGCGCCAGCAGCCTCCAGGGTGAATCTAATGAAAAACTGTTTTTT
NA	TRBV6-2/TRBV6-3	TRBJ1-2	NA	CASSFDRHPNYGYTF	TGTGCCAGCAGTTTTGACCGACATCCTAACTATGGCTACACCTTC
NA	TRBV7-6	TRBJ2-5	TRBD2	CASSLGTRGSNEQYF	TGTGCCAGCAGCTTAGGGACTAGAGGGTCCAATGAGCAGTACTTC
NA	TRBV4-1	TRBJ1-1	NA	CASSPDLSPGRRTEAFF	TGCGCCAGCAGCCCAGATCTATCCCCGGGTAGGAGGACTGAAGCTTTCTTT